Listed below are T cell receptor beta chains from one sample, sequenced in a study of identical twins. Using its own MiXCR run on the 5' RACE reads, TCRdb lists one record per CDR3 protein. The sample consists of a few hundred thousand distinct CDR3 sequences, 7.5% to 10% of them appearing once. Another study also made use of these data, one on yellow fever vaccine responses in identical twins.

Specimen: PBMCs. All receptors come from a woman between 18 and 29 years old in good health. CDR3s include the opening cysteine and the closing phenylalanine or tryptophan. The D gene is left open where the match is weak. For some rows the clone size is stated as once, few or many, or as a class when expanded; others skip it.

>few|TRBV4-2|TRBJ2-5|.
CASGNHQGGSQETQYF
TGTGCCAGCGGAAACCACCAGGGGGGCAGCCAAGAGACCCAGTACTTC
>.|TRBV10-3|TRBJ2-3|.
CAIRVEDTQYF
TGTGCCATCAGGGTAGAAGATACGCAGTATTTT
>few|TRBV7-9|TRBJ2-7|TRBD2
CASSPAGTSGYEQYF
TGTGCCAGCAGCCCAGCCGGGACTAGCGGCTACGAGCAGTACTTC
>few|TRBV18|TRBJ2-7|.
CASSPSGTSSSYEQYF
TGTGCCAGCTCACCTTCCGGGACAAGCAGCTCCTACGAGCAGTACTTC
>.|TRBV2|TRBJ2-7|TRBD2
CASRVTSGGAYEQYF
TGTGCCAGCAGGGTGACTAGCGGGGGAGCCTACGAGCAGTACTTC
>many|TRBV20-1|TRBJ2-3|TRBD2
CSAARLAGTDTQYF
TGCAGTGCTGCGCGACTAGCGGGGACAGATACGCAGTATTTT
>many|TRBV20-1|TRBJ2-3|.
CSARSLVGVDTQYF
TGCAGTGCTAGATCACTAGTTGGGGTGGATACGCAGTATTTT
>.|TRBV7-2|TRBJ2-7|TRBD2
CASSLAAGGGGYEQYF
TGTGCCAGCAGCTTAGCGGCCGGGGGGGGCGGCTACGAGCAGTACTTC
>many|TRBV6-2/TRBV6-3|TRBJ2-6|.
CASSPQDSGANVLTF
TGTGCCAGCAGTCCACAGGACTCTGGGGCCAACGTCCTGACTTTC
>.|TRBV7-9|TRBJ2-7|TRBD1
CASSGTGKDFDEQYF
TGTGCCAGCAGCGGGACAGGGAAGGATTTCGACGAGCAGTACTTC
>many|TRBV12-3/TRBV12-4|TRBJ2-1|.
CASMPPGVNEQFF
TGTGCCAGCATGCCCCCTGGGGTCAATGAGCAGTTCTTC
>many|TRBV29-1|TRBJ2-6|.
CSVFSGANVLTF
TGCAGCGTTTTCTCTGGGGCCAACGTCCTGACTTTC